One and the same sample provided the 29 T cell receptor beta chains below, sequenced in a study of radiation and T cells in renal cell carcinoma. The table came from immunoSEQ multiplex PCR; TCRdb's copy has only in-frame clones and leaves some out. Seen here are about 7,900 clones, roughly two thirds observed once, and the top ten hold 40%. Treatment reported: treatment-naive control, cytoreductive nephrectomy. This specimen was tumor tissue, taken from a patient whose treatment was nephrectomy without radiotherapy. The receptors shown here come from an older woman with renal cell carcinoma.

This rearrangement joins TRBV6-4 to TRBJ2-5; 8 bases line up with TRBD2. V was clipped by 2 bases and J by 5 bases; unmatched bases: 7. The germline V gene has CDR1 MRHNA and CDR2 SNTAGT. This CDR3 region has 15 residues. The CDR3 DNA is TGTGCCAGCAGTGACAGTGCGGGGGGCCTGGAGACCCAGTACTTC. It translates to CASSDSAGGLETQYF.

The chain joins TRBV7-6 to TRBJ2-2; the match to TRBD2 covers 8 bases. V lost 5 bases and J lost 4; bases outside the gene matches: 9. Germline loops: CDR1 SGHVS, CDR2 FNYEAQ. The CDR3 contains 16 residues. CDR3 region: CASSPTRGGGTGELFF. The CDR3 bases are TGTGCCAGCAGCCCCACCCGGGGGGGAGGCACCGGGGAGCTGTTTTTT.

Here the CDR3 reads CASSLGWDRGQSGYTF. CDR3 nucleotides: TGTGCCAGCAGCTTAGGGTGGGACAGGGGCCAGAGTGGCTACACCTTC. This rearrangement joins TRBV7-8 to TRBJ1-2, with 10 bases aligning to TRBD1. Germline values: CDR1 SGHVS, CDR2 FQNEAQ. The CDR3 totals 16 residues. Trimming cost V 1 base and J 7 bases; bases outside gene matches: 9.

Only a few counts were recorded for this clone. For the CDR3, the DNA is TGTGCCAGCACCGACGTCAGGAACACTGAAGCTTTCTTT. Translated, it gives CASTDVRNTEAFF. The chain employs TRBV6-5 and TRBJ1-1, with D uncertain. V lost 7 bases, J lost 1 base, and 10 bases lay in between. The CDR3 contains 13 residues. Germline V gene lookup returns CDR1 MNHEY and CDR2 SVGAGI.

V and J are TRBV27 and TRBJ1-6; tentatively, D is TRBD1 (6 bases). The CDR3 sequence is 16 residues long. The V gene lost 2 bases and the J gene lost 0 bases, with 8 bases spanning the gap. Looked up from germline, CDR1 is MNHEY and CDR2 is SMNVEV (reference sequence). CDR3 sequence: CASSLTGYSYNSPLHF. As DNA, the CDR3 is TGTGCCAGCAGTTTAACAGGGTACTCCTATAATTCACCCCTCCACTTT.

The CDR3: CAWSKGQPQHF. In DNA, the CDR3 is TGTGCCTGGAGTAAGGGGCAGCCCCAGCATTTT. The chain employs TRBV30 and TRBJ1-5; tentative D call: TRBD1 (5 bases). CDR3 length: 11 amino acids. Trimming pared 2 bases from V and 7 bases from J, leaving 6 bases between. Germline lookup yields CDR1 GTSNPN and CDR2 SVGIG (reference sequence).

The chain joins TRBV2 to TRBJ2-3; no clear D gene. CDR3 length: 13 amino acids. The V end was cut by 6 bases, the J end by 4 bases, with 11 bases between. Germline V lookup: CDR1 SNHLY, CDR2 FYNNEI. The DNA for the CDR3 is TGTGCCAGCAGCGTAGCCGTGCCAGATACGCAGTATTTT. Translating gives CASSVAVPDTQYF.

The chain combines TRBV19 with TRBJ1-1; D gene ambiguous. The length of the CDR3 is 12 residues. Trimming pared 6 bases from V and 0 bases from J, leaving 5 bases between. Germline-derived CDR1 and CDR2 are LNHDA and SQIVND (reference sequence). CDR3 nucleotides: TGTGCCAGTAGGCGCTTGAACACTGAAGCTTTCTTT. This sequence encodes CASRRLNTEAFF.

The CDR3 protein is CASSIGGGGSHNEQFF. CDR3 DNA: TGTGCCAGTAGTATAGGCGGCGGGGGGTCCCACAATGAGCAGTTCTTC. V is TRBV19 and J is TRBJ2-1, with TRBD2 matching 8 bases. This CDR3 is built from 16 residues. Germline assignment: CDR1 LNHDA and CDR2 SQIVND (reference sequence). With V trimmed by 1 base and J by 5 bases, 7 bases remained unmatched.

The gene calls are TRBV6-5 and TRBJ2-7; tentatively, D is TRBD1 or TRBD2 (5 bases each). V was shortened by 0 bases and J by 3 bases, with 12 bases between the two germline ends. Germline V CDR1 and CDR2: MNHEY, SVGAGI. The CDR3 consists of 15 residues. The CDR3 DNA is TGTGCCAGCAGTTACTCAGGATCGGGGCACTACGAGCAGTACTTC. It codes for CASSYSGSGHYEQYF.

V gene TRBV5-1 combines with J gene TRBJ1-2, with a tentative D call TRBD1 (6 bases). V lost 5 bases, J lost 4 bases, and 21 bases lay in between. Germline CDR1 is SGHRS and CDR2 is YFSETQ. The CDR3 totals 16 residues. CDR3 in DNA: TGCGCCAGCAGAGAGACAGGATCACACCAGTCCTATGGCTACACCTTC. Translated, it gives CASRETGSHQSYGYTF.

The genes are TRBV11-2 and TRBJ2-6, with no clear D. The V gene's germline CDR1 is SGHAT and CDR2 FQNNGV. The CDR3 spans 16 residues. Trimming cost V 0 bases and J 4 bases, with 10 bases left between them. The DNA for the CDR3 is TGTGCCAGCAGCTTAGACCCCGGACCCGGGGCCAACGTCCTGACTTTC. It translates to CASSLDPGPGANVLTF.

J is TRBJ2-5 and V is TRBV10-3, with TRBD2 matching over 9 bases. Germline lookup yields CDR1 ENHRY and CDR2 SYGVKD. Germline trimming cut 3 bases from V and 2 bases from J; bases unmatched to any gene: 7. The CDR3 contains 16 residues. CDR3: CAISDGLAGSQETQYF. In nucleotides, the CDR3 is TGTGCCATCAGTGACGGCCTAGCGGGGTCTCAAGAGACCCAGTACTTC.

The chain links TRBV4-1 to TRBJ1-6, with TRBD1 matching over 8 bases. Germline V gene lookup returns CDR1 MGHRA and CDR2 YSYEKL. The trim removed 3 bases at V and 9 bases at J, leaving 16 bases unmatched. The CDR3 has 18 residues. CDR3 sequence: CASSQDPPDRVVGSPLHF. In nucleotides, the CDR3 is TGCGCCAGCAGCCAGGATCCACCGGACAGGGTAGTTGGTTCACCCCTCCACTTT.

This clone was recorded once. V usage is TRBV7-8 and J usage is TRBJ2-1, with 7 bases identical to TRBD2. Germline assignment: CDR1 SGHVS and CDR2 FQNEAQ. V lost 4 bases, J lost 0 bases, and 6 bases stayed unmatched. CDR3 length: 16 amino acids. CDR3 bases: TGTGCCAGCAGCTCTAGCGGCACCTACTCCTACAATGAGCAGTTCTTC. Protein sequence: CASSSSGTYSYNEQFF.

Sample share makes this clone medium-sized. The V gene is TRBV7-2, the J gene TRBJ2-1; D might be TRBD1 (7 bases). Germline CDR1 and CDR2: SGHTA and FQGNSA. Trimming took 3 bases from V and 6 from J, leaving 15 bases between them. The CDR3 loop spans 15 amino acids. The CDR3 reads CASSFGAGGGNEQFF. For the CDR3, the DNA is TGTGCCAGCAGCTTCGGGGCAGGGGGAGGCAATGAGCAGTTCTTC.

The sample holds one count of this clone. The gene calls are TRBV5-5 and TRBJ1-1; tentatively, D is TRBD1 (6 bases). In germline, CDR1 is SGHKS, CDR2 YYEKEE (reference sequence). The CDR3 sequence is 15 residues long. V was clipped by 4 bases and J by 4 bases, with 17 bases between them. CDR3 amino acids: CASSPYPTGITEAFF. The DNA for the CDR3 is TGTGCCAGCAGCCCATATCCTACAGGGATCACTGAAGCTTTCTTT.

The J gene is TRBJ1-1, the V gene TRBV6-5; D gene unclear. This CDR3 is built from 13 residues. Germline lookup yields CDR1 MNHEY and CDR2 SVGAGI. V gave up 2 bases and J gave up 7 bases, with 11 bases separating them. CDR3 in DNA: TGTGCCAGCAGTTACGGCCCTTGGGGTGAAGCTTTCTTT. Protein product: CASSYGPWGEAFF.

This chain links TRBV2 with TRBJ2-3; 7 bases are shared with TRBD1. The CDR3 runs to 15 residues. Germline V gene data show CDR1 as SNHLY and CDR2 as FYNNEI. Losses at the gene ends were 1 base for V and 3 bases for J; bases not matched to a gene: 4. CDR3 bases: TGTGCCAGCAGTGAAGGGGGACAGTTGACAGATACGCAGTATTTT. Residues: CASSEGGQLTDTQYF.

This clone occurred a few times. This rearrangement joins TRBV14 to TRBJ2-2; TRBD2 is a possible D gene (5 bases). Trimming removed 2 bases from V and 7 bases from J, with 14 bases in between. Germline V gene sequence: CDR1 SGHDN, CDR2 FVKESK. The CDR3 loop spans 15 amino acids. In nucleotides, the CDR3 is TGTGCCAGCAGCCAATTCCTACCGGGAAACGGGGAGCTGTTTTTT. This translates into CASSQFLPGNGELFF.

This chain joins TRBV15 and TRBJ2-3, with D hard to call. V lost 0 bases, J lost 5 bases, and 3 bases lay in between. Germline V CDR1 and CDR2: LNHNV, YYDKDF (reference sequence). This CDR3 region has 12 residues. The CDR3 sequence: CATSRDIDTQYF. In DNA, the CDR3 is TGTGCCACCAGCAGAGATATAGATACGCAGTATTTT.

This chain links TRBV9 with TRBJ1-6; D uncertain. The V end lost 3 bases, the J end lost 11 bases, and 3 bases lay between the germline ends. There are 10 residues in the CDR3. Germline-derived CDR1 and CDR2 are SGDLS and YYNGEE. CDR3 DNA: TGTGCCAGCAGCGCCACACCCCTCCACTTT. Residues: CASSATPLHF.

The chain is built from TRBV9 and TRBJ2-1; the match to TRBD1 covers 7 bases. Germline CDR1 is SGDLS and CDR2 is YYNGEE. The CDR3 loop spans 17 amino acids. With V trimmed by 0 bases and J by 5 bases, 11 bases remained unmatched. CDR3 amino acids: CASSVGPLTGIDNEQFF. As DNA, the CDR3 is TGTGCCAGCAGCGTAGGTCCCCTGACAGGGATAGACAATGAGCAGTTCTTC.

This chain uses TRBV12-5 with TRBJ1-1; no reliable D call. This CDR3 has 15 residues. The ends were cut back, 0 bases at V and 5 bases at J, with 13 bases in the middle. From germline, CDR1 is LGHNT and CDR2 FRNRAP. The CDR3 protein is CASGLVLAPGTEAFF. CDR3 sequence (DNA): TGTGCTAGTGGTTTGGTACTGGCTCCGGGGACTGAAGCTTTCTTT.

The chain joins TRBV11-2 to TRBJ1-1, with 8 bases identical to TRBD1. Trimming took 1 base from V and 4 from J; bases not matched to a gene: 2. The CDR3 extends over 14 amino acids. Germline-derived CDR1 and CDR2 are SGHAT and FQNNGV. This chain's CDR3 is CASSLGQGATEAFF. CDR3 nucleotide sequence: TGTGCCAGCAGCTTAGGTCAGGGGGCCACTGAAGCTTTCTTT.

V usage is TRBV6-6 and J usage is TRBJ2-3, with 8 positions matching TRBD2. Germline V CDR1 and CDR2: MNHNY, SVGAGI (reference sequence). The V gene end was trimmed by 5 bases and the J gene end by 6 bases; junction bases not matched to a gene: 4. The CDR3 contains 13 residues. The CDR3 spells CASSPPGGDTQYF. Here the CDR3 DNA reads TGTGCCAGCAGTCCCCCGGGGGGGGATACGCAGTATTTT.

The chain uses TRBV7-2 and TRBJ2-5, with a possible D match to TRBD1 (5 bases). This CDR3 contains 13 residues. The V end lost 1 base, the J end lost 6 bases, and 9 bases lay between the germline ends. Germline V gene data show CDR1 as SGHTA and CDR2 as FQGNSA. CDR3 sequence (DNA): TGTGCCAGCAGCTTAGTCGCGGACAAGACCCAGTACTTC. It codes for CASSLVADKTQYF.

The V call is TRBV10-3, the J call TRBJ2-7, with 8 positions matching TRBD2. Germline assignment: CDR1 ENHRY and CDR2 SYGVKD. V trimming: 8 bases; J trimming: 7 bases; junction bases outside the gene matches: 13. This CDR3 contains 14 residues. The CDR3 DNA sequence: TGTGCCATCGGCAGGCGGGGGGCTGAGGAAGAGCAGTACTTC. The encoded protein is CAIGRRGAEEEQYF.

This chain joins TRBV7-9 and TRBJ2-5; D may correspond to TRBD1 or TRBD2 (5 bases each). V gave up 5 bases and J gave up 3 bases, with 16 bases separating them. The CDR3 is made up of 15 amino acids. In germline, CDR1 is SEHNR, CDR2 FQNEAQ (reference sequence). CDR3 in amino acids: CASSRRGTGEETQYF. The CDR3 region has the DNA TGTGCCAGCAGCCGTAGAGGGACGGGCGAAGAGACCCAGTACTTC.